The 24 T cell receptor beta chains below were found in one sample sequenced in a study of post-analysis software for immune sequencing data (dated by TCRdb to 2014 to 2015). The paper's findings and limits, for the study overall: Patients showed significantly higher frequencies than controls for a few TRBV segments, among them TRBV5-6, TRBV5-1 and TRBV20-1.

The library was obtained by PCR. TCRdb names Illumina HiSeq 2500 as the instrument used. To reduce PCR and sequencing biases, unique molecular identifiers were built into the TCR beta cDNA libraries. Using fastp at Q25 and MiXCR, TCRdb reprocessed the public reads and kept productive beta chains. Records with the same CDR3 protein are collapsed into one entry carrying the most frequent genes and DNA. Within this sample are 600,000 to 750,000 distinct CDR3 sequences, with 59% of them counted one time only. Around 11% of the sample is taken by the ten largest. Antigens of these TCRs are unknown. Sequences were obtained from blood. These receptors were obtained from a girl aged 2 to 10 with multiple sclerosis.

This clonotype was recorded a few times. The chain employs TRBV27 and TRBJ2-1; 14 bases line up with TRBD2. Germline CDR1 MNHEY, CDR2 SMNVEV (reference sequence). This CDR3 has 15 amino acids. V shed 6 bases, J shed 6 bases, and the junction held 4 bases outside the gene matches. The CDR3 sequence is CASRPTSGGANEQFF. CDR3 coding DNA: TGTGCCAGCAGGCCGACTAGCGGGGGGGCCAATGAGCAGTTCTTC.

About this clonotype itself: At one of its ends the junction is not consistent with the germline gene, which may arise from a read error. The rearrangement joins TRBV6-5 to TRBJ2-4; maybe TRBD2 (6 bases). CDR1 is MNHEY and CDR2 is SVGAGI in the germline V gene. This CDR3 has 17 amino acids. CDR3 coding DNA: TGTGCCAGCAGTTACTCACGGGGGATCGGGGCCAAAAGCATTCAGTACTTC. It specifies CASSYSRGIGAKSIQYF.

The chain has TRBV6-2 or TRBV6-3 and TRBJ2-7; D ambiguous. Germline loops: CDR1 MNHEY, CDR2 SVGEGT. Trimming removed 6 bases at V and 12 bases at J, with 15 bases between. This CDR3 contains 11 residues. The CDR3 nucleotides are TGTGCCAGCAGCTCACCGGACCCTAGGTACTTC. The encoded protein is CASSSPDPRYF.

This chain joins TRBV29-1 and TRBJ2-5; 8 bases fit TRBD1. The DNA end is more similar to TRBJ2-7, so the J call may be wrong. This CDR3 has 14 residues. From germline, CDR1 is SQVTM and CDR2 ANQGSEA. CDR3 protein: CSVYPGQGIHEQYF. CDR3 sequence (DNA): TGCAGCGTTTACCCAGGACAGGGTATCCACGAGCAGTACTTC.

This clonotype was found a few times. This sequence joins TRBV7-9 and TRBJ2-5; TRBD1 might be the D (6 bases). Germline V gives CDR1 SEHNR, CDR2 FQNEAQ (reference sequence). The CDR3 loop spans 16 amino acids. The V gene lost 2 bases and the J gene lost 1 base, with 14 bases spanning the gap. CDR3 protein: CASSLRLTGPQETQYF. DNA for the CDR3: TGTGCCAGCAGCTTAAGGTTAACAGGGCCCCAAGAGACCCAGTACTTC.

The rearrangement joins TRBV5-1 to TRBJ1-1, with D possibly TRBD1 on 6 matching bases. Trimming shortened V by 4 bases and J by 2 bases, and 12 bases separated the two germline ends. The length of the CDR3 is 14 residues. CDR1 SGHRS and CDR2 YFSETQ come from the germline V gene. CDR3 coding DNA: TGCGCCAGCAGCGCCGACAGGAGCAACACTGAAGCTTTCTTT. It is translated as CASSADRSNTEAFF.

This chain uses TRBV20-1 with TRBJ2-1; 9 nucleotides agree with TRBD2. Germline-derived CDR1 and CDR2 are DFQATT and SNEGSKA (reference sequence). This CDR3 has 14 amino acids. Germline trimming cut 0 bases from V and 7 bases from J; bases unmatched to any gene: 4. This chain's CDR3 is CSARDAGGWNEQFF. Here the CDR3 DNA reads TGCAGTGCTAGAGATGCGGGAGGGTGGAATGAGCAGTTCTTC.

In nucleotides, the CDR3 is TGTGCCACCAGCAAAGGCCAATTCAGGGACTCCTACGAGCAGTACTTC. Translation gives CATSKGQFRDSYEQYF. This sequence joins TRBV15 and TRBJ2-7, with a weak D call TRBD1 (5 bases). In germline, CDR1 is LNHNV, CDR2 YYDKDF (reference sequence). Trimming removed 4 bases at V and 0 bases at J, with 16 bases between. The CDR3 totals 16 residues.

DNA for the CDR3: TGCAGCGCTGGGGAAGGGGGCACTGAAGCTTTCTTT. Translating gives CSAGEGGTEAFF. The gene calls are TRBV29-1 and TRBJ1-1, with D tentatively TRBD1 (6 bases). Germline CDR1 and CDR2: SQVTM and ANQGSEA. The CDR3 loop spans 12 amino acids. Trimming stripped 7 bases from V and 4 bases from J, with 13 bases between.

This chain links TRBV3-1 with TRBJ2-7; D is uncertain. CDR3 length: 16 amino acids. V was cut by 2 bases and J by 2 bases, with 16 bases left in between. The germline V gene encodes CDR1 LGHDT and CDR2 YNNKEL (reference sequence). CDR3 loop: CASSQPHRRNTYEQYF. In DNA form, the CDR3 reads TGTGCCAGCAGCCAACCCCATCGGCGGAATACCTACGAGCAGTACTTC.

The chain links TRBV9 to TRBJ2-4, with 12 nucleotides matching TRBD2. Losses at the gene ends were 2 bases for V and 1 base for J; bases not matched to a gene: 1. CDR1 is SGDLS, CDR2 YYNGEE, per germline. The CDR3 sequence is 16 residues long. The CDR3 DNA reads TGTGCCAGCAGCGTCACTAGCGGGGGGGCCAAAAACATTCAGTACTTC. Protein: CASSVTSGGAKNIQYF.

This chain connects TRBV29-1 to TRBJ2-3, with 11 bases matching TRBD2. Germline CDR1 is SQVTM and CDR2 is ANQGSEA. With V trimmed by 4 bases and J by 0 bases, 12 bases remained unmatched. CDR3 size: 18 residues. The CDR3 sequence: CSVVSGLAGGLSTDTQYF. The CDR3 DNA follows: TGCAGCGTTGTGTCGGGGCTAGCGGGAGGTTTGAGCACAGATACGCAGTATTTT.

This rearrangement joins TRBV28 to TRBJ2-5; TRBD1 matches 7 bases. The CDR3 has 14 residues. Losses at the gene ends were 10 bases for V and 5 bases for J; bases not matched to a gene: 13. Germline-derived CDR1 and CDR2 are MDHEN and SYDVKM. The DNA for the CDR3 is TGTGCCATAACAAGCAGGGGGTCGGTGGAGACCCAGTACTTC. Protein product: CAITSRGSVETQYF.

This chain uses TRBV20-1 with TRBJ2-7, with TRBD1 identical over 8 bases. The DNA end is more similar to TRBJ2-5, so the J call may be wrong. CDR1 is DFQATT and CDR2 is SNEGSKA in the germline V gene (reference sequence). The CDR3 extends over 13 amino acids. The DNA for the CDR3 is TGCAGTGCCTATGACAGGGGTTCGGAGACCCAGTACTTC. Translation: CSAYDRGSETQYF.

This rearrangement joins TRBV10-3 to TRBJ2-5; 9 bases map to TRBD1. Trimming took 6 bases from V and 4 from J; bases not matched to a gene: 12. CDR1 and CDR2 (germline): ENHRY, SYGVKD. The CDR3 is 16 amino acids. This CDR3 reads CAISSTGGEVGETQYF. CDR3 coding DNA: TGTGCCATCAGCTCCACAGGGGGCGAGGTCGGAGAGACCCAGTACTTC.

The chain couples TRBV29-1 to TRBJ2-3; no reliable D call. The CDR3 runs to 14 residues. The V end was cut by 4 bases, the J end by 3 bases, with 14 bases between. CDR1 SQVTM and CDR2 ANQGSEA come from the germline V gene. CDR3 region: CSVGLTQTTDTQYF. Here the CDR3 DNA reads TGCAGCGTTGGTCTGACCCAAACAACAGATACGCAGTATTTT.

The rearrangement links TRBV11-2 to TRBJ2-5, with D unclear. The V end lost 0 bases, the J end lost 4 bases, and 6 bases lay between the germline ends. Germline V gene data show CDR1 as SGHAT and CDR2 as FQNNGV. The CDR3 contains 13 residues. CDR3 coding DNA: TGTGCCAGCAGCTTAGAATGGCTAGAGACCCAGTACTTC. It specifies CASSLEWLETQYF.

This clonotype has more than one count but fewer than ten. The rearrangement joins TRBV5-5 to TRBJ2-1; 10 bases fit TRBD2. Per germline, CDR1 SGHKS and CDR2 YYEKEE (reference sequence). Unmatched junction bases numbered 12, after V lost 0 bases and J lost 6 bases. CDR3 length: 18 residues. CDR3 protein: CASSLEASGGPVFNEQFF. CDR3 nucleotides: TGTGCCAGCAGCTTGGAGGCTAGCGGGGGCCCAGTTTTCAATGAGCAGTTCTTC.

The CDR3 sequence: CSAWDYSGNTIYF. The DNA for the CDR3 is TGCAGTGCTTGGGACTACTCTGGAAACACCATATATTTT. The chain is built from TRBV20-1 and TRBJ1-3; D might be TRBD1 (5 bases). The V end was cut by 5 bases, the J end by 0 bases, with 8 bases between. CDR3 length: 13 residues. Per germline, CDR1 DFQATT and CDR2 SNEGSKA (reference sequence).

As DNA, the CDR3 is TGTGCCAGCAGAGGGACAGGGGGCCACTACGAGCAGTACTTC. Amino acids: CASRGTGGHYEQYF. The chain has TRBV6-1 and TRBJ2-7; 12 bases agree with TRBD1. CDR3 size: 14 residues. V was clipped by 6 bases and J by 3 bases; unmatched bases: 3. Germline values: CDR1 MNHNS, CDR2 SASEGT.

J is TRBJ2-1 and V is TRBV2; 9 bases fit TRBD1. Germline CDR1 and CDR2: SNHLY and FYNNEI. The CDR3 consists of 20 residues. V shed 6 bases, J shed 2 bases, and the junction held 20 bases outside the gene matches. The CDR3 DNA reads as TGTGCCAGCAGGTTTATCCCGGGACAGGGTTCCCTCGGCGCCTACAATGAGCAGTTCTTC. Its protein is CASRFIPGQGSLGAYNEQFF.

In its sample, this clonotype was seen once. The CDR3 protein is CASSQGTGKVGNYGYTF. In DNA, the CDR3 is TGCGCCAGCAGCCAAGGGACAGGGAAAGTGGGGAACTATGGCTACACCTTC. This chain joins TRBV4-3 and TRBJ1-2, with 8 bases that match TRBD1. Germline V gives CDR1 LGHNA, CDR2 YSLEER. J lost 2 bases, V lost 1 base, and 9 bases had no gene match. There are 17 residues in the CDR3.

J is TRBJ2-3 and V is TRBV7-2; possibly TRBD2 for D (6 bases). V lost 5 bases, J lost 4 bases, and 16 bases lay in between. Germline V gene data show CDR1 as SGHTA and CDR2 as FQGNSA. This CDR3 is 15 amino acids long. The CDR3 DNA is TGTGCCAGCAGCCAGGGACTTCCAAGGGCAGATACGCAGTATTTT. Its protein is CASSQGLPRADTQYF.

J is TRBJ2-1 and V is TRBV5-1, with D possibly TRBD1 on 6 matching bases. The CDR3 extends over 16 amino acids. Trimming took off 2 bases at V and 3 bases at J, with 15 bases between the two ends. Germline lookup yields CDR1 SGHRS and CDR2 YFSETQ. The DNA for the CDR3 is TGCGCCAGCAGCTTTGGGTCAGGGGCGGGCTACAATGAGCAGTTCTTC. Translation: CASSFGSGAGYNEQFF. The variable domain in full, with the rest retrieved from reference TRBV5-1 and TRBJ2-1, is KAGVTQTPRYLIKTRGQQVTLSCSPISGHRSVSWYQQTPGQGLQFLFEYFSETQRNKGNFPGRFSGRQFSNSRSEMNVSTLELGDSALYLCASSFGSGAGYNEQFFGPGTRLTVL.